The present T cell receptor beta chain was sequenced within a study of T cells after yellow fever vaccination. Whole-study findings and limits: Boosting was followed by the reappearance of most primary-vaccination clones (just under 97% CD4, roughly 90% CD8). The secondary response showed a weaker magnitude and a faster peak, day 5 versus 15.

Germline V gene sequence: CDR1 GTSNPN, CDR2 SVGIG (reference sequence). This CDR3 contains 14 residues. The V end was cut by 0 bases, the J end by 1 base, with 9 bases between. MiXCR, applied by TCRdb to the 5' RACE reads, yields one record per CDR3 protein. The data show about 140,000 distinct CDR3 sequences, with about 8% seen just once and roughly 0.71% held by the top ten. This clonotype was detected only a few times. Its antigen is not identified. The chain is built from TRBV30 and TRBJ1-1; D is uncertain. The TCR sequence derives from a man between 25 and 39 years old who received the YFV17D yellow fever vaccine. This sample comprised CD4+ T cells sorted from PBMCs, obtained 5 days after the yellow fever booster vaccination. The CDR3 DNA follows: TGTGCCTGGAGTGTGTGGGGATCGAACACTGAAGCTTTCTTT. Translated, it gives CAWSVWGSNTEAFF.